A single sample is the source of the 5 T cell receptor beta chains below, sequenced in a study of T-cell memory formation after mild COVID-19. TCRdb independently ran MiXCR on the 5' RACE reads; one entry per CDR3 protein. There are 80,000 to 90,000 distinct CDR3 sequences in the sample; around a quarter occur only once, and roughly two fifths lies in the top ten. The sample taken for sequencing was PBMCs or a T cell subset sorted from them (not recorded which). Receptors originate from a man younger than 35 who had mild COVID-19 (a few samples of this study predate the infection). Cell type and time point are not known.

This clonotype appeared a few times. The chain employs TRBV13 and TRBJ2-6, with D uncertain. The V end was cut by 3 bases, the J end by 0 bases, with 12 bases between. The CDR3 totals 17 residues. The V gene's germline CDR1 is PRHDT and CDR2 FYEKMQ (reference sequence). The CDR3 DNA follows: TGTGCCAGCAGCTTTGGGCTTCGGAGCTCTGGGGCCAACGTCCTGACTTTC. This encodes CASSFGLRSSGANVLTF.

The J gene is TRBJ2-3, the V gene TRBV29-1; possibly TRBD2 for D (6 bases). Germline V gene sequence: CDR1 SQVTM, CDR2 ANQGSEA. The V end lost 5 bases, the J end lost 5 bases, and 20 bases lay between the germline ends. The CDR3 is 15 residues long. CDR3 sequence (DNA): TGCAGCGTTCCGTCGAGGAGGGGAGGCGGAGATACGCAGTATTTT. This gives the protein CSVPSRRGGGDTQYF.

This clonotype was counted a few times. The rearrangement uses TRBV7-9 and TRBJ2-5; 8 bases fit TRBD1. From germline, CDR1 is SEHNR and CDR2 FQNEAQ (reference sequence). The CDR3 contains 15 residues. Trimming took 5 bases from V and 0 from J; bases not matched to a gene: 5. CDR3 loop: CASSPLRGHQETQYF. CDR3 nucleotide sequence: TGTGCCAGCAGCCCACTCAGGGGGCACCAAGAGACCCAGTACTTC.

This clonotype was seen a handful of times. The chain employs TRBV12-3 or TRBV12-4 and TRBJ1-1; tentative D call: TRBD1 (6 bases). Trimming removed 4 bases from V and 8 bases from J, with 8 bases in between. This CDR3 has 11 amino acids. CDR3 sequence reads: CASSSGTEAFF. DNA of the CDR3: TGTGCCAGCAGTTCCGGGACAGAAGCTTTCTTT.

V is TRBV28 and J is TRBJ2-3; D not certain. CDR3 size: 12 residues. Germline assignment: CDR1 MDHEN and CDR2 SYDVKM. Trimming removed 6 bases from V and 2 bases from J, with 6 bases in between. The CDR3 spells CASSRVTDTQYF. CDR3 coding DNA: TGTGCCAGCAGCAGAGTCACAGATACGCAGTATTTT.